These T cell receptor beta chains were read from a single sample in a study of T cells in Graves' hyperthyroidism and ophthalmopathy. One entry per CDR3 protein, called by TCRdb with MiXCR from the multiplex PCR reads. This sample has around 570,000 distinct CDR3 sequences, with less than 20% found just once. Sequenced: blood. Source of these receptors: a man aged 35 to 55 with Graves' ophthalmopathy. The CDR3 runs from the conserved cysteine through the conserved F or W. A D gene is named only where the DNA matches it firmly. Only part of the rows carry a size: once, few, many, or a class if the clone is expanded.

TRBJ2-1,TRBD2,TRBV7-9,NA,CASSGPLAGGYNEQFF,TGTGCCAGCAGCGGCCCTCTGGCGGGGGGGTACAATGAGCAGTTCTTC
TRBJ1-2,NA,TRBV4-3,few,CASSQDAQGGYGYTF,TGCGCCAGCAGCCAAGATGCCCAGGGAGGATATGGCTACACCTTC
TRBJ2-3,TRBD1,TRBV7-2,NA,CASSSGQGEDTQYF,TGTGCCAGCAGCTCCGGACAGGGAGAAGATACGCAGTATTTT
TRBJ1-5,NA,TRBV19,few,CASSIRRSNQPQHF,TGTGCCAGTAGTATAAGGCGGAGCAATCAGCCCCAGCATTTT
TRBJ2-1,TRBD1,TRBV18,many,CASARDRGNEQFF,TGTGCCAGCGCCCGGGACAGGGGCAATGAGCAGTTCTTC
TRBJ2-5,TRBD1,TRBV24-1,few,CATSDSTGTRETQYF,TGTGCCACCAGTGACTCGACAGGGACCAGAGAGACCCAGTACTTC
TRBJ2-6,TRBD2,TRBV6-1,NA,CASSEAPGGLPGANVLTF,TGTGCCAGCAGTGAAGCCCCGGGGGGGCTCCCTGGGGCCAACGTCCTGACTTTC
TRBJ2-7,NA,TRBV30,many,CAWRATDSYEQYF,TGTGCCTGGAGGGCGACGGATTCCTACGAGCAGTACTTC
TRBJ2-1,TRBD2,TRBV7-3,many,CASSSGTISKQFF,TGTGCCAGCAGCTCAGGGACTATCAGTAAGCAGTTCTTC
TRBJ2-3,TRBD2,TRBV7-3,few,CASSLGTSGSRDTQYF,TGTGCTAGCAGCCTAGGGACTAGCGGGAGTCGAGATACGCAGTATTTT
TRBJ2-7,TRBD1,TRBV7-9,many,CASSFGTASLSEQYF,TGTGCCAGCAGCTTTGGGACAGCATCACTATCCGAGCAGTACTTC
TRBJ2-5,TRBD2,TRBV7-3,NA,CASSLTGSGGETQYF,TGTGCCAGCAGCTTAACGGGTAGCGGGGGAGAGACCCAGTACTTC
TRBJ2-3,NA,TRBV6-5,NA,CASSHPGTDTQYF,TGTGCCAGCAGTCACCCCGGCACAGATACGCAGTATTTT
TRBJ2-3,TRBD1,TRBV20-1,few,CSAMRTGGYTDTQYF,TGCAGTGCTATGAGGACAGGGGGCTACACAGATACGCAGTATTTT
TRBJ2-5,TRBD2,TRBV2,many,CASSKRGPQETQYF,TGTGCCAGCAGTAAGCGGGGCCCTCAAGAGACCCAGTACTTC
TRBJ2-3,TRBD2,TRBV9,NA,CASSTSGGRVDTQYF,TGTGCCAGTTCGACTAGCGGGGGCCGCGTAGATACGCAGTATTTT
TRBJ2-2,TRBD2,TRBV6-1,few,CASNTLATNTGELFF,TGTGCCAGCAACACACTAGCGACGAACACCGGGGAGCTGTTTTTT
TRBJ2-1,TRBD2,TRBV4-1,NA,CASSRAGLADNEQFF,TGCGCCAGCAGCCGCGCGGGACTAGCGGACAATGAGCAGTTCTTC
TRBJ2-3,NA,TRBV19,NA,CASSKRGTAGTTDTQYF,TGTGCCAGTAGTAAACGGGGGACGGCAGGGACCACAGATACGCAGTATTTT
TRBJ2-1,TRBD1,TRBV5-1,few,CASSLPPGQVAPNEQFF,TGCGCCAGCAGCTTGCCACCGGGACAGGTGGCGCCCAATGAGCAGTTCTTC
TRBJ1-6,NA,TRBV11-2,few,CASSLGWSPLHF,TGTGCCAGCAGCTTAGGTTGGTCACCCCTCCACTTT
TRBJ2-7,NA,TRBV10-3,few,CAISESIFGSTRGYEQYF,TGTGCCATCAGTGAGTCGATTTTCGGATCCACAAGGGGTTACGAGCAGTACTTC
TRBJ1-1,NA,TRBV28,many,CASITGSLNTEAFF,TGTGCCAGCATTACGGGCAGCTTGAACACTGAAGCTTTCTTT
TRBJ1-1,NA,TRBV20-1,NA,CSARDEGAPPSRNTEAFF,TGCAGTGCTAGAGACGAAGGGGCCCCCCCTTCTCGGAACACTGAAGCTTTCTTT
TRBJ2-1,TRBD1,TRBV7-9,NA,CASSPGQTGGQFF,TGTGCTAGCAGCCCGGGACAGACAGGAGGGCAGTTCTTC
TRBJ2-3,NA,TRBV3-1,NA,CASSQQLTTTDTQYF,TGTGCCAGCAGCCAACAACTGACTACCACAGATACGCAGTATTTT
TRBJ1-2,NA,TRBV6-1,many,CASTVGYGYTF,TGTGCCAGCACAGTAGGATATGGCTACACCTTC
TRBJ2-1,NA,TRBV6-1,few,CASGQYKDEQFF,TGTGCCAGCGGGCAGTACAAAGATGAGCAGTTCTTC
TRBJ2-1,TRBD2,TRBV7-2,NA,CASSHNPGLAGSYNEQFF,TGTGCCAGCAGCCATAACCCGGGACTAGCAGGCTCCTACAATGAGCAGTTCTTC
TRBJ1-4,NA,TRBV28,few,CASSLGTLTNEKLFF,TGTGCCAGCAGTTTAGGTACACTAACTAATGAAAAACTGTTTTTT
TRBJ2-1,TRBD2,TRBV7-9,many,CASSSSSTSGRSYNEQFF,TGTGCCAGCAGCTCCTCATCGACTAGCGGGAGATCCTACAATGAGCAGTTCTTC
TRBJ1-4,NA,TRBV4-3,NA,CASSQGGRGANEKLFF,TGCGCCAGCAGCCAAGGGGGCAGGGGCGCAAATGAAAAACTGTTTTTT
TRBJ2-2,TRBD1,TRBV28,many,CASTPYGQANTGELFF,TGTGCCAGCACCCCCTACGGACAGGCGAACACCGGGGAGCTGTTTTTT
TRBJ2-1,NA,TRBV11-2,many,CASSSILDKGFNEQFF,TGTGCCAGCAGCTCAATCCTGGACAAGGGTTTCAATGAGCAGTTCTTC
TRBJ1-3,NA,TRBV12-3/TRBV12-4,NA,CASSIGGGNTIYF,TGTGCCAGCAGCATCGGGGGGGGAAACACCATATATTTT
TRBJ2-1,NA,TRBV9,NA,CASSLPGLGTGYNEQFF,TGTGCCAGCAGCCTCCCCGGTTTGGGGACGGGGTACAATGAGCAGTTCTTC
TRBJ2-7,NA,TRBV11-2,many,CASSPTDYEQYF,TGTGCCAGCAGCCCCACCGACTACGAGCAGTACTTC
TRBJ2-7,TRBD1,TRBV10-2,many,CASSESWTGAREQYF,TGCGCCAGCAGTGAGTCGTGGACAGGGGCCAGGGAGCAGTACTTC
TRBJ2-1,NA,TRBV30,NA,CAYVRPGSGEQFF,TGTGCCTACGTTAGGCCGGGGTCTGGTGAGCAGTTCTTC
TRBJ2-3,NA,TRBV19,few,CASGSSLVDTQYF,TGTGCCAGTGGGAGTAGTCTCGTCGATACGCAGTATTTT
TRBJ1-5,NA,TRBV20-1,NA,CSASADNSNQPQHF,TGCAGTGCTAGCGCGGATAATAGCAATCAGCCCCAGCATTTT
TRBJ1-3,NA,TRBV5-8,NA,CASSQRRGTAGNTIYF,TGTGCCAGCAGCCAACGGAGGGGGACCGCTGGAAACACCATATATTTT